These T cell receptor beta chains were read from a single sample in a study of blood T cell repertoires in COVID-19. Some clones are missing from TCRdb's copy, which holds only in-frame ones; the method was immunoSEQ multiplex PCR. Found here are hundreds of thousands of clones, about nine tenths of them singletons; the top ten hold over 1.1%. The specimen was peripheral blood. The receptor set was obtained from a woman younger than 45 with active or convalescent COVID-19. CDR3s include the opening cysteine and the closing phenylalanine or tryptophan. D genes are given only for firm matches. The listing skips clone size in some rows; elsewhere it reads once, few, many or a size class.

size: few
J: TRBJ2-1
V: TRBV13
D: TRBD1
CDR3: CASSSDRANEQFF
DNA: TGTGCCAGCAGCTCCGACAGGGCCAATGAGCAGTTCTTC

size: few
J: TRBJ1-2
V: TRBV19
D: .
CDR3: CASRTPRSNYGYTF
DNA: TGTGCCAGTAGGACCCCTCGGAGCAACTATGGCTACACCTTC

size: .
J: TRBJ2-3
V: TRBV5-6
D: TRBD2
CDR3: CASSSQFLAGTGTQYF
DNA: TGTGCCAGCAGCTCACAATTTTTAGCGGGAACGGGTACGCAGTATTTT

size: .
J: TRBJ1-6
V: TRBV2
D: TRBD1
CDR3: CASSEGGTGNSPLHF
DNA: TGTGCCAGCAGTGAAGGTGGGACAGGTAATTCACCCCTCCACTTT

size: .
J: TRBJ1-6
V: TRBV19
D: .
CDR3: CASSTSRGTYSPLHF
DNA: TGTGCCAGTAGTACGAGCAGGGGTACCTATTCACCCCTCCACTTT

size: .
J: TRBJ1-2
V: TRBV10-1
D: TRBD1
CDR3: CASRDRDNYGYTF
DNA: TGCGCCAGCAGGGACAGGGATAACTATGGCTACACCTTC

size: .
J: TRBJ1-2
V: TRBV3-1/TRBV3-2
D: TRBD1
CDR3: CASSQGTGEIYGYTF
DNA: TGTGCCAGCAGCCAAGGGACAGGGGAGATCTATGGCTACACCTTC

size: .
J: TRBJ2-7
V: TRBV6-5
D: TRBD2
CDR3: CASSYSIGGGYEQYF
DNA: TGTGCCAGCAGTTACTCAATCGGGGGGGGTTACGAGCAGTACTTC

size: .
J: TRBJ1-3
V: TRBV15
D: .
CDR3: CATSRMQGPGDTIYF
DNA: TGTGCCACCAGCAGAATGCAGGGCCCCGGTGACACCATATATTTT

size: few
J: TRBJ2-2
V: TRBV2
D: .
CDR3: CASNPESANTGELFF
DNA: TGTGCCAGCAATCCGGAAAGCGCGAACACCGGGGAGCTGTTTTTT

size: once
J: TRBJ1-2
V: TRBV5-8
D: .
CDR3: CASSLKGTFNYGYTF
DNA: TGTGCCAGCAGCTTGAAAGGGACTTTTAACTATGGCTACACCTTC

size: .
J: TRBJ2-5
V: TRBV12-3/TRBV12-4
D: .
CDR3: CASSQKGGTQYF
DNA: TGTGCCAGCAGCCAAAAAGGCGGGACCCAGTACTTC

size: .
J: TRBJ2-3
V: TRBV19
D: TRBD1
CDR3: CASSGTARDTQYF
DNA: TGTGCCAGCTCCGGGACAGCACGAGATACGCAGTATTTT

size: .
J: TRBJ1-2
V: TRBV6-1
D: .
CDR3: CASSETRNYGYTF
DNA: TGTGCCAGCAGTGAAACCAGGAACTATGGCTACACCTTC

size: once
J: TRBJ2-1
V: TRBV6-5
D: TRBD2
CDR3: CASSKPGLTDEQFF
DNA: TGTGCCAGCAGTAAGCCGGGACTAACGGATGAGCAGTTCTTC

size: .
J: TRBJ2-7
V: TRBV11-2
D: TRBD2
CDR3: CASSLGSGGRYEQYF
DNA: TGTGCCAGCAGCTTAGGTAGCGGGGGACGCTACGAGCAGTACTTC

size: .
J: TRBJ2-7
V: TRBV4-1
D: TRBD1
CDR3: CASSHLQGDSYEQYF
DNA: TGCGCCAGCAGCCACCTGCAGGGGGACTCCTACGAGCAGTACTTC

size: .
J: TRBJ2-3
V: TRBV10-3
D: TRBD2
CDR3: CAIRRTSGSTDTQYF
DNA: TGTGCCATCAGGAGGACTAGCGGGTCCACAGATACGCAGTATTTT

size: .
J: TRBJ2-1
V: TRBV7-2
D: .
CDR3: CASSLAAYNEQFF
DNA: TGTGCCAGCAGCTTAGCAGCTTACAATGAGCAGTTCTTC

size: .
J: TRBJ2-3
V: TRBV11-2
D: .
CDR3: CASLTGDTQYF
DNA: TGTGCCAGCCTAACGGGAGATACGCAGTATTTT

size: .
J: TRBJ2-5
V: TRBV5-8
D: TRBD1
CDR3: CASSPYGTGVGETQYF
DNA: TGTGCCAGCAGCCCGTACGGGACAGGGGTTGGGGAGACCCAGTACTTC

size: .
J: TRBJ1-1
V: TRBV5-1
D: .
CDR3: CASSLETGNTEAFF
DNA: TGCGCCAGCAGCCTAGAGACAGGGAACACTGAAGCTTTCTTT

size: .
J: TRBJ2-7
V: TRBV18
D: .
CDR3: CASSPRRQDLYEQYF
DNA: TGTGCCAGCTCACCACGACGACAGGATCTTTACGAGCAGTACTTC

size: .
J: TRBJ2-5
V: TRBV3-1/TRBV3-2
D: .
CDR3: CASSPGGAGYQETQYF
DNA: TGTGCCAGCAGCCCTGGGGGCGCGGGTTATCAAGAGACCCAGTACTTC

size: .
J: TRBJ1-5
V: TRBV7-8
D: TRBD1
CDR3: CASSADRLSNQPQHF
DNA: TGTGCCAGCAGCGCGGACAGGCTAAGCAATCAGCCCCAGCATTTT

size: .
J: TRBJ2-1
V: TRBV3-1/TRBV3-2
D: TRBD2
CDR3: CASSQTGGGRFF
DNA: TGTGCCAGCAGCCAAACGGGAGGGGGACGGTTCTTC

size: .
J: TRBJ2-2
V: TRBV5-1
D: TRBD2
CDR3: CASRLAVTGELFF
DNA: TGCGCCAGCAGACTAGCGGTAACCGGGGAGCTGTTTTTT

size: .
J: TRBJ1-6
V: TRBV19
D: .
CDR3: CASSIGQNNSPLHF
DNA: TGTGCCAGTAGTATCGGACAGAATAATTCACCCCTCCACTTT

size: .
J: TRBJ1-3
V: TRBV6-6
D: .
CDR3: CASSLGVTGNTIYF
DNA: TGTGCCAGCAGTCTCGGGGTAACTGGAAACACCATATATTTT

size: .
J: TRBJ1-4
V: TRBV19
D: .
CDR3: CASSILPGSGGEKLFF
DNA: TGTGCCAGTAGTATTCTCCCGGGGAGTGGTGGTGAAAAACTGTTTTTT

size: .
J: TRBJ2-5
V: TRBV27
D: TRBD2
CDR3: CASSPRRSGGWVETQYF
DNA: TGTGCCAGCAGTCCCAGACGTAGCGGGGGATGGGTAGAGACCCAGTACTTC

size: once
J: TRBJ2-3
V: TRBV4-1
D: TRBD1
CDR3: CASSQATRPGQGSTDTQYF
DNA: TGCGCCAGCAGCCAGGCAACTCGGCCGGGACAGGGGAGCACAGATACGCAGTATTTT

size: .
J: TRBJ1-2
V: TRBV5-8
D: .
CDR3: CASPSPLSYTF
DNA: TGTGCCAGCCCCTCTCCTCTTTCCTACACCTTC

size: .
J: TRBJ1-5
V: TRBV18
D: .
CDR3: CASSPNREGGQPQHF
DNA: TGTGCCAGCTCACCAAACAGGGAGGGGGGTCAGCCCCAGCATTTT

size: .
J: TRBJ2-3
V: TRBV2
D: .
CDR3: CAGTSGGTDTQYF
DNA: TGTGCCGGGACTTCGGGGGGCACAGATACGCAGTATTTT

size: .
J: TRBJ1-2
V: TRBV10-3
D: .
CDR3: CAISDEQGVYGYTF
DNA: TGTGCCATCAGTGATGAACAGGGTGTGTATGGCTACACCTTC

size: .
J: TRBJ1-1
V: TRBV11-3
D: .
CDR3: CASSSQGTPGDTEAFF
DNA: TGTGCCAGCAGCTCCCAGGGCACTCCGGGAGACACTGAAGCTTTCTTT

size: .
J: TRBJ1-2
V: TRBV25-1
D: .
CDR3: CASSGLGGAANYGYTF
DNA: TGTGCCAGCAGTGGGCTGGGGGGGGCGGCTAACTATGGCTACACCTTC

size: once
J: TRBJ1-2
V: TRBV5-8
D: .
CDR3: CASSLAGDYGYTF
DNA: TGTGCCAGCAGCTTGGCTGGAGACTATGGCTACACCTTC

size: .
J: TRBJ1-2
V: TRBV12-3/TRBV12-4
D: .
CDR3: CASSQWDTYGYTF
DNA: TGTGCCAGCAGCCAGTGGGACACCTATGGCTACACCTTC

size: .
J: TRBJ2-1
V: TRBV5-1
D: TRBD2
CDR3: CASSSLAGGPGNEQFF
DNA: TGCGCCAGCAGCTCACTAGCGGGAGGTCCCGGCAATGAGCAGTTCTTC

size: .
J: TRBJ1-1
V: TRBV7-9
D: TRBD1
CDR3: CASSLPGQGTTEAFF
DNA: TGTGCCAGCAGCTTACCGGGACAGGGAACCACTGAAGCTTTCTTT

size: once
J: TRBJ1-1
V: TRBV2
D: TRBD1
CDR3: CASQKQGGNTEAFF
DNA: TGTGCCAGCCAAAAACAGGGGGGCAACACTGAAGCTTTCTTT

size: .
J: TRBJ1-1
V: TRBV3-1/TRBV3-2
D: .
CDR3: CASSRQGDNTEAFF
DNA: TGTGCCAGCAGCCGTCAAGGGGATAACACTGAAGCTTTCTTT

size: .
J: TRBJ2-7
V: TRBV15
D: TRBD1
CDR3: CATSRGDRTSYEQYF
DNA: TGTGCCACCAGCAGAGGGGACAGGACCTCCTACGAGCAGTACTTC

size: .
J: TRBJ1-1
V: TRBV27
D: .
CDR3: CASSSSMNTEAFF
DNA: TGTGCCAGCAGTAGCTCTATGAACACTGAAGCTTTCTTT

size: .
J: TRBJ1-3
V: TRBV2
D: .
CDR3: CAKKPPSGNTIYF
DNA: TGTGCCAAGAAGCCCCCCTCTGGAAACACCATATATTTT